One sample yielded the 23 T cell receptor beta chains listed below, sequenced in a study of beta chain features in type 1 diabetes. Findings and caveats of the study: Shorter TCRB CDR3s, moderately but significantly so, were found in Type 1 diabetes patients in all four CD4+ subsets.

The antigens these receptors bind are not known. Every isolated RNA sample was fully reverse transcribed, so sequencing captured expressed TCRB transcripts. Assay: immunoSEQ multiplex PCR; the TCRdb copy retains only in-frame clones and omits some. The sample includes 150,000 to 200,000 clones, almost 65% of them seen just once. The sequencing sample was made of naive CD4+ T cells from blood. These receptors all come from a man between 25 and 39 years old with type 1 diabetes.

The chain combines TRBV7-2 with TRBJ1-2; D gene ambiguous. Germline lookup yields CDR1 SGHTA and CDR2 FQGNSA. Trimming shortened V by 0 bases and J by 1 base, and 0 bases separated the two germline ends. The CDR3 consists of 12 residues. CDR3 region: CASSLANYGYTF. For the CDR3, the DNA is TGTGCCAGCAGCTTAGCTAACTATGGCTACACCTTC. Supplemented by reference TRBV7-2 and TRBJ1-2, the full variable domain reads GAGVSQSPSNKVTEKGKDVELRCDPISGHTALYWYRQSLGQGLEFLIYFQGNSAPDKSGLPSDRFSAERTGGSVSTLTIQRTQQEDSAVYLCASSLANYGYTFGSGTRLTVV.

This clone came up a few times. The CDR3: CASSLGHKETQYF. DNA of the CDR3: TGCGCCAGCAGCTTGGGACACAAGGAGACCCAGTACTTC. This chain uses TRBV5-1 with TRBJ2-5; D is undetermined. The germline gives CDR1 SGHRS, CDR2 YFSETQ. The ends were cut back, 0 bases at V and 5 bases at J, with 8 bases in the middle. The CDR3 sequence is 13 residues long. The entire variable domain, with the rest obtained from reference TRBV5-1 and TRBJ2-5, is as follows: KAGVTQTPRYLIKTRGQQVTLSCSPISGHRSVSWYQQTPGQGLQFLFEYFSETQRNKGNFPGRFSGRQFSNSRSEMNVSTLELGDSALYLCASSLGHKETQYFGPGTRLLVL.

With regard to this clone: The same CDR3 arises from other DNA sequences in this sample as well. This chain links TRBV5-1 with TRBJ2-3; D unresolved. Germline CDR1 reads SGHRS; CDR2 reads YFSETQ. The CDR3 contains 14 residues. Trimming removed 0 bases from V and 1 base from J, with 6 bases in between. CDR3 nucleotides: TGCGCCAGCAGCTTGGATGGGGGCACAGATACGCAGTATTTT. This codes for CASSLDGGTDTQYF.

The chain uses TRBV7-9 and TRBJ2-3; TRBD1 matches at 9 bases. Germline V CDR1 and CDR2: SEHNR, FQNEAQ (reference sequence). This CDR3 contains 16 residues. The junction had 9 bases not matched to a gene; V was cut back by 5 bases and J by 3 bases. The CDR3 loop is CASSPRGTGRTDTQYF. For the CDR3, the DNA is TGTGCCAGCAGCCCCAGAGGGACAGGGAGGACAGATACGCAGTATTTT.

This chain's CDR3 is CASNLGNPYNEQFF. CDR3 in DNA: TGTGCCAGCAATCTGGGTAACCCGTACAATGAGCAGTTCTTC. This rearrangement joins TRBV7-9 to TRBJ2-1; D ambiguous. The CDR3 covers 14 residues. Deletions cut 7 bases from V and 4 bases from J, with 14 bases between. Germline CDR1 and CDR2: SEHNR and FQNEAQ (reference sequence).

This clone was seen a handful of times. The rearrangement uses TRBV5-1 and TRBJ2-1; 7 bases line up with TRBD1. V was clipped by 2 bases and J by 0 bases; unmatched bases: 2. Germline CDR1 is SGHRS and CDR2 is YFSETQ. The CDR3 consists of 15 residues. The CDR3 loop is CASSLQGSSYNEQFF. CDR3 DNA sequence: TGCGCCAGCAGCTTACAGGGGAGCTCCTACAATGAGCAGTTCTTC.

This clone showed up just a few times. The chain combines TRBV30 with TRBJ2-1; 8 nucleotides line up with TRBD2. Germline V CDR1 and CDR2: GTSNPN, SVGIG (reference sequence). This CDR3 comprises 15 residues. V was pared by 2 bases and J by 0 bases, with 3 bases of the junction left unmatched. CDR3 DNA sequence: TGTGCCTGGAGTCCGGGACTAGTCTCCTACAATGAGCAGTTCTTC. Its protein is CAWSPGLVSYNEQFF. The whole variable domain, filled in from reference TRBV30 and TRBJ2-1, reads SQTIHQWPATLVQPVGSPLSLECTVEGTSNPNLYWYRQAAGRGLQLLFYSVGIGQISSEVPQNLSASRPQDRQFILSSKKLLLSDSGFYLCAWSPGLVSYNEQFFGPGTRLTVL.

This clone was counted a few times. V and J are TRBV9 and TRBJ2-3; the D call may be TRBD1 or TRBD2 (5 bases each). V lost 4 bases and J lost 0, with 12 bases in between. This CDR3 spans 15 amino acids. Germline lookup yields CDR1 SGDLS and CDR2 YYNGEE. CDR3 loop: CASSFRDQSTDTQYF. The CDR3 coding sequence is TGTGCCAGCAGCTTCCGGGACCAGAGCACAGATACGCAGTATTTT.

This chain joins TRBV7-2 and TRBJ2-7; D possibly matches TRBD1 or TRBD2 (5 bases each). The germline V gene has CDR1 SGHTA and CDR2 FQGNSA. Trimming shortened V by 1 base and J by 6 bases, and 10 bases separated the two germline ends. This CDR3 is built from 13 residues. This chain's CDR3 is CASSLVSGGEQYF. CDR3 coding DNA: TGTGCCAGCAGCTTAGTGTCTGGGGGCGAGCAGTACTTC.

The chain recombines TRBV29-1 with TRBJ1-4; 7 nucleotides align to TRBD1. This CDR3 has 13 residues. V shed 4 bases, J shed 5 bases, and the junction held 4 bases outside the gene matches. The V gene's germline CDR1 is SQVTM and CDR2 ANQGSEA. The CDR3 here is CSVAPRGNEKLFF. The CDR3 DNA reads as TGCAGCGTTGCCCCCAGGGGGAATGAAAAACTGTTTTTT.

The genes are TRBV9 and TRBJ2-7, with D perhaps TRBD2 (5 bases). Germline CDR1 reads SGDLS; CDR2 reads YYNGEE. This CDR3 has 14 residues. V was pared by 4 bases and J by 0 bases, with 11 bases between. The CDR3 reads CASSPSGGSYEQYF. The CDR3 DNA reads as TGTGCCAGCAGCCCCTCAGGAGGCTCCTACGAGCAGTACTTC.

This clone was seen a handful of times. J is TRBJ2-3 and V is TRBV10-3; TRBD1 might be the D (5 bases). This CDR3 has 16 residues. Deletions cut 3 bases from V and 5 bases from J, with 18 bases between. Germline CDR1 is ENHRY and CDR2 is SYGVKD. The CDR3 region is CAISDPVRAGQDTQYF. For the CDR3, the DNA is TGTGCCATCAGTGACCCAGTCAGGGCAGGGCAAGATACGCAGTATTTT.

J is TRBJ2-1 and V is TRBV7-2; possible D gene TRBD2, 6 bases. Trimming took off 4 bases at V and 2 bases at J, with 15 bases between the two ends. The CDR3 is made up of 16 amino acids. CDR1 and CDR2 from the germline V gene are SGHTA and FQGNSA. CDR3 protein: CASSSSGTGPYNEQFF. The CDR3 DNA sequence: TGTGCCAGCAGCTCATCCGGGACTGGTCCCTACAATGAGCAGTTCTTC.

The chain uses TRBV29-1 and TRBJ1-4; D is unresolved. V lost 5 bases and J 3 bases, leaving 10 bases between the germline ends. The CDR3 loop spans 13 amino acids. Per the germline V gene, CDR1 is SQVTM and CDR2 is ANQGSEA. The CDR3 nucleotides read TGCAGCGTTCGCCCGGTGTCTAATGAAAAACTGTTTTTT. Translation: CSVRPVSNEKLFF. The full variable domain, its missing parts supplied by reference TRBV29-1 and TRBJ1-4, is SAVISQKPSRDICQRGTSLTIQCQVDSQVTMMFWYRQQPGQSLTLIATANQGSEATYESGFVIDKFPISRPNLTFSTLTVSNMSPEDSSIYLCSVRPVSNEKLFFGSGTQLSVL.

The chain couples TRBV7-7 to TRBJ2-5; 9 nucleotides match TRBD2. This CDR3 comprises 15 residues. The V gene's germline CDR1 is SSHAT and CDR2 FNYEAQ (reference sequence). The junction had 6 bases not matched to a gene; V was cut back by 5 bases and J by 2 bases. CDR3 DNA sequence: TGTGCCAGCAGCCTCGGGACTAGCCCACAAGAGACCCAGTACTTC. Protein: CASSLGTSPQETQYF. The full variable domain, with the rest looked up from reference TRBV7-7 and TRBJ2-5, is GAGVSQSPRYKVTKRGQDVTLRCDPISSHATLYWYQQALGQGPEFLTYFNYEAQPDKSGLPSDRFSAERPEGSISTLTIQRTEQRDSAMYRCASSLGTSPQETQYFGPGTRLLVL.

CDR3 sequence (DNA): TGCAGCGTTGAACGGTTATGGCTGAGGGACAGGGTCTACAATGAGCAGTTCTTC. Amino acid sequence: CSVERLWLRDRVYNEQFF. The chain recombines TRBV29-1 with TRBJ2-1; 9 nucleotides align to TRBD1. CDR3 length equals 18 residues. Trimming removed 2 bases from V and 3 bases from J; junction bases left unmatched: 14. The germline gives CDR1 SQVTM, CDR2 ANQGSEA.

On this clone: Other DNA sequences within the sample encode an identical CDR3. The CDR3 protein is CSVELRNEQFF. CDR3 DNA sequence: TGCAGCGTTGAACTCCGGAATGAGCAGTTCTTC. The chain links TRBV29-1 to TRBJ2-1; D is ambiguous. The length of the CDR3 is 11 residues. V was trimmed by 2 bases and J by 7 bases, leaving 6 bases between them. Germline assignment: CDR1 SQVTM and CDR2 ANQGSEA.

As concerns this clone: A read error may produce the germline difference seen at one junction end. The chain joins TRBV11-2 to TRBJ1-3, with D possibly matching TRBD1 (6 bases). The germline CDR1 and CDR2 sequences are SGHAT and FQNNGV. The CDR3 length is 14 residues. The CDR3 region is CASSQQGTGNTIYF. The CDR3 DNA reads TGTGCCAGCAGTCAACAGGGAACTGGGAACACCATATATTTT.

This clone occurred a few times. The chain links TRBV10-3 to TRBJ2-3, with D unresolved. Trimming removed 7 bases from V and 3 bases from J, with 5 bases in between. The CDR3 runs to 11 residues. CDR1 and CDR2 (germline): ENHRY, SYGVKD. The CDR3 spells CAIMETDTQYF. The CDR3 coding sequence is TGTGCCATCATGGAAACAGATACGCAGTATTTT.

The chain has TRBV2 and TRBJ2-6; maybe TRBD1 (6 bases). V was pared by 8 bases and J by 8 bases, with 10 bases between. Germline V gene lookup returns CDR1 SNHLY and CDR2 FYNNEI. The CDR3 has 12 residues. The CDR3 nucleotides are TGTGCCAGCGGGACACTTTCCAACGTCCTGACTTTC. This codes for CASGTLSNVLTF.

The chain links TRBV29-1 to TRBJ1-1; a weak D match, TRBD1 (5 bases). There are 14 residues in the CDR3. Germline lookup yields CDR1 SQVTM and CDR2 ANQGSEA. Trimming removed 3 bases from V and 0 bases from J, with 11 bases in between. Here the CDR3 DNA reads TGCAGCGTTGAGCGGGGCAGGGTGAACACTGAAGCTTTCTTT. Amino acid sequence: CSVERGRVNTEAFF.

This clone came up a few times. This chain connects TRBV29-1 to TRBJ2-7, with D perhaps matching TRBD1 (5 bases). CDR1 SQVTM and CDR2 ANQGSEA come from the germline V gene. This CDR3 spans 12 amino acids. The germline V and J ends were trimmed by 5 bases and 2 bases, with 10 bases remaining between them. CDR3 sequence reads: CSVYQGTYEQYF. The CDR3 region has the DNA TGCAGCGTTTACCAGGGTACCTACGAGCAGTACTTC.

The rearrangement uses TRBV7-4 and TRBJ1-1; the D gene is possibly TRBD1 (5 bases). The V gene lost 4 bases and the J gene lost 6 bases, with 9 bases spanning the gap. The CDR3 loop spans 12 amino acids. CDR1 and CDR2 (germline): SGHVT, SQSDAQ. CDR3 residues: CASSWRGAEAFF. CDR3 sequence (DNA): TGTGCCAGCAGCTGGAGGGGTGCTGAAGCTTTCTTT.